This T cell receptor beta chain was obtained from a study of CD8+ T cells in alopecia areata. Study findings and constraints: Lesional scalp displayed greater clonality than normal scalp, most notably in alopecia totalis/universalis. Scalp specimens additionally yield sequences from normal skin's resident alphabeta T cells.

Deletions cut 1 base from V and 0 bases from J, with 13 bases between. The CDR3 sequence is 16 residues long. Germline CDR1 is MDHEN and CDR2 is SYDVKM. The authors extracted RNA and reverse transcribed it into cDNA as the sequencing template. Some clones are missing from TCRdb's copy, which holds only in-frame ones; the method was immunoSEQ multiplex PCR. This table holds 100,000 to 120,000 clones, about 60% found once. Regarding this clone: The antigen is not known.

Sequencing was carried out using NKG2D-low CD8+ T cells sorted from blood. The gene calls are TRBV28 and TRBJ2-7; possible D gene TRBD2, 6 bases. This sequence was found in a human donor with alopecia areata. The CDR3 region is CASSLLASASSYEQYF. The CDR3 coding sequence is TGTGCCAGCAGTTTATTGGCTAGCGCCAGCTCCTACGAGCAGTACTTC.